In its sample, the clone carrying this T cell receptor beta chain was seen once. The antigen remains unidentified. TCRdb redid the calling of the reads with MiXCR, one entry per CDR3 protein. This sample has approximately 350,000 distinct CDR3 sequences, with roughly 34% found just once. This sample was taken from a study of T cell repertoires in cytomegalovirus infection. Overall study: HLA-B-restricted CMV epitopes that are well studied were used alongside recently identified HLA-C-restricted ones.

Study-wide results and limits: Carriers of CMV plus the relevant HLA were identified by cumulative public TCR beta family frequency.

Germline lookup yields CDR1 SNHLY and CDR2 FYNNEI. Trimming pared 7 bases from V and 0 bases from J, leaving 9 bases between. The CDR3 extends over 14 amino acids. The chain has TRBV2 and TRBJ2-2, with D tentatively TRBD2 (6 bases). The sequence came from a human donor in good health (CMV status not recorded). Some clones in this sample may be carry-over from other donors' samples. This sample comprised cultured PBMCs, obtained from culture after CMV antigen stimulation. CDR3 sequence: CASKRDSNTGELFF. In DNA form, the CDR3 reads TGTGCCAGCAAACGGGACTCGAACACCGGGGAGCTGTTTTTT.